This T cell receptor beta chain was documented in a study of T-cell memory formation after mild COVID-19. General study findings and limits: Shrinking CD4+ clones resided mostly in CM and EM, and CD8+ ones in EMRA.

There are a few counts of this clonotype. Its antigen is not known. From the 5' RACE reads, TCRdb called clonotypes with MiXCR, one entry per CDR3 protein. The table shows 250,000 to 300,000 distinct CDR3 sequences, with around 8% occurring only once. CDR3 length equals 15 residues. The V and J ends lost 3 bases and 4 bases, in that order; junction bases with no gene match: 7. CDR1 SGHTA and CDR2 FQGNSA come from the germline V gene. The material sequenced was PBMCs or a T cell subset sorted from them (not recorded which). This sequence was found in a man aged 18 to 29 who had mild COVID-19 (a few samples of this study predate the infection). Cell type and time point are not known. The chain links TRBV7-2 to TRBJ2-3, with TRBD1 identical over 7 bases. As DNA, the CDR3 is TGTGCCAGCAGCTTCCTAGGGGGCCGTCCAGATACGCAGTATTTT. Translation: CASSFLGGRPDTQYF.